These 30 T cell receptor beta chains share one sample of origin, sequenced in a study of response to subunit inactivated influenza vaccine. Each CDR3 protein gets one entry after TCRdb re-called the RT-PCR reads with MiXCR. The sample has 450,000 to 600,000 distinct CDR3 sequences; 7.5% to 8.5% are singletons. The sequenced sample was PBMCs from blood, obtained roughly 24 months after vaccination. All receptors derive from a man aged 50 to 69 who received an inactivated influenza vaccine.

This clonotype has only a few counts. The chain recombines TRBV4-3 with TRBJ2-7; 7 bases line up with TRBD2. V gave up 0 bases and J gave up 2 bases; unmatched junction bases: 4. Germline CDR1 and CDR2: LGHNA and YSLEER. The CDR3 runs 15 residues. CDR3: CASSQEKRGTYEQYF. DNA of the CDR3: TGCGCCAGCAGCCAAGAAAAGCGGGGTACCTACGAGCAGTACTTC.

The chain employs TRBV11-2 and TRBJ2-7; the match to TRBD1 covers 9 bases. The trim removed 5 bases at V and 3 bases at J, leaving 11 bases unmatched. The CDR3 totals 16 residues. Germline CDR1 reads SGHAT; CDR2 reads FQNNGV. The CDR3 region is CASSPYPRTGDYEQYF. CDR3 DNA: TGTGCCAGCAGCCCTTATCCCCGGACAGGGGACTACGAGCAGTACTTC.

Details on this clonotype: A much larger clone sits a single nucleotide away, making a read error possible. J is TRBJ2-5 and V is TRBV27; unclear D gene. Germline V gene sequence: CDR1 MNHEY, CDR2 SMNVEV (reference sequence). The CDR3 runs 14 residues. The CDR3: CARSPGGLFETQYF. The CDR3 DNA reads TGTGCCCGCAGTCCGGGTGGGCTGTTTGAGACCCAGTACTTC.

This clonotype was counted ten times or more. The chain combines TRBV7-6 with TRBJ2-7; the match to TRBD2 covers 8 bases. The germline CDR1 and CDR2 sequences are SGHVS and FNYEAQ. The junction had 9 bases not matched to a gene; V was cut back by 2 bases and J by 6 bases. This CDR3 region has 15 residues. The CDR3 coding sequence is TGTGCCAGCAGCTTATATCGGGAGGGTGTAGGCGAGCAGTACTTC. It specifies CASSLYREGVGEQYF. Based on the CDR3 plus reference TRBV7-6 and TRBJ2-7, the full variable domain is GAGVSQSPRYKVTKRGQDVALRCDPISGHVSLYWYRQALGQGPEFLTYFNYEAQQDKSGLPNDRFSAERPEGSISTLTIQRTEQRDSAMYRCASSLYREGVGEQYFGPGTRLTVT.

This clonotype showed up just a few times. The CDR3 DNA reads as TGTGCCAGCAGCCAAACAGGTTATCACTCCTCCTACGAGCAGTACTTC. Amino acid sequence: CASSQTGYHSSYEQYF. This chain joins TRBV3-1 and TRBJ2-7; D may be TRBD1 (5 bases). Trimming pared 2 bases from V and 0 bases from J, leaving 14 bases between. CDR3 size: 16 residues. CDR1 is LGHDT, CDR2 YNNKEL, per germline (reference sequence).

V and J are TRBV14 and TRBJ1-1; D might be TRBD1 (5 bases). This CDR3 is 13 amino acids long. Germline V CDR1 and CDR2: SGHDN, FVKESK. The germline V and J ends were trimmed by 8 bases and 6 bases, with 16 bases remaining between them. CDR3 protein: CASADQGVAEAFF. DNA of the CDR3: TGTGCCAGCGCGGATCAGGGCGTCGCTGAAGCTTTCTTT.

This clonotype was counted between two and nine times. J is TRBJ2-7 and V is TRBV18; no reliable D call. From germline, CDR1 is KGHSH and CDR2 LQKENI. CDR3 length: 12 amino acids. The V gene lost 3 bases and the J gene lost 4 bases, with 7 bases spanning the gap. The CDR3 reads CASSPESYEQYF. The DNA of the CDR3 is TGTGCCAGCTCACCGGAAAGTTACGAGCAGTACTTC. Together with reference TRBV18 and TRBJ2-7, the CDR3 gives the full variable domain: NAGVMQNPRHLVRRRGQEARLRCSPMKGHSHVYWYRQLPEEGLKFMVYLQKENIIDESGMPKERFSAEFPKEGPSILRIQQVVRGDSAAYFCASSPESYEQYFGPGTRLTVT.

This clonotype has only a few counts. The chain combines TRBV3-1 with TRBJ1-2, with no clear D. V dropped 4 bases and J dropped 13 bases, with 13 bases sitting between them. Germline lookup yields CDR1 LGHDT and CDR2 YNNKEL (reference sequence). The CDR3 is 11 amino acids. The CDR3, as DNA: TGTGCCAGCAGCCTTTCAAACGCGTTCACCTTC. Its translation: CASSLSNAFTF.

This clonotype turned up a few times. The chain links TRBV7-2 to TRBJ2-7; perhaps TRBD1 as D (6 bases). Trimming took 6 bases from V and 4 from J, leaving 10 bases between them. This CDR3 spans 12 amino acids. CDR1 SGHTA and CDR2 FQGNSA come from the germline V gene. The CDR3 DNA reads TGTGCCAGCAGGGTGGGGGCTTACGAGCAGTACTTC. This sequence encodes CASRVGAYEQYF.

The table lists this clonotype with many counts. J is TRBJ2-2 and V is TRBV7-2; no definite D call. Trimming took 8 bases from V and 4 from J, leaving 11 bases between them. From germline, CDR1 is SGHTA and CDR2 FQGNSA. The CDR3 runs 13 residues. The CDR3 sequence: CASEPRPTGELFF. DNA of the CDR3: TGTGCCAGCGAACCCCGACCCACCGGGGAGCTGTTTTTT.

The sample holds a few counts of this clonotype. This sequence joins TRBV27 and TRBJ1-2; maybe TRBD1 (5 bases). The CDR3 length is 14 residues. In germline, CDR1 is MNHEY, CDR2 SMNVEV (reference sequence). Trimming left V 3 bases short and J 7 bases short, with 15 bases between. CDR3 loop: CASSFALGGAGYTF. The CDR3 coding sequence is TGTGCCAGCAGTTTCGCACTTGGGGGTGCTGGCTACACCTTC.

This clonotype was seen a few times. The chain is built from TRBV5-1 and TRBJ2-3; 10 positions match TRBD2. CDR1 and CDR2 from the germline V gene are SGHRS and YFSETQ. The CDR3 extends over 15 amino acids. The V and J ends lost 4 bases and 5 bases, in that order; junction bases with no gene match: 7. CDR3 in DNA: TGCGCCAGCAGCCCGAGCGGGGGGGCCCAAGATACGCAGTATTTT. Protein: CASSPSGGAQDTQYF.

J is TRBJ1-1 and V is TRBV5-5; a possible D gene is TRBD1 (5 bases). V lost 3 bases, J lost 3 bases, and 9 bases lay in between. The germline gives CDR1 SGHKS, CDR2 YYEKEE (reference sequence). The CDR3 consists of 13 residues. The CDR3 DNA follows: TGTGCCAGCAGCTGGGGGTGGGACACTGAAGCTTTCTTT. It yields the protein CASSWGWDTEAFF.

This chain joins TRBV5-1 and TRBJ2-5; D is perhaps TRBD1 or TRBD2 (5 bases each). V lost 1 base and J lost 2, with 15 bases in between. Germline lookup yields CDR1 SGHRS and CDR2 YFSETQ. CDR3 length: 16 amino acids. The CDR3 spells CASSLTEGNRQETQYF. CDR3 bases: TGCGCCAGCAGCTTGACCGAGGGGAACAGGCAAGAGACCCAGTACTTC.

The genes are TRBV20-1 and TRBJ2-7; 9 bases are a match to TRBD1. CDR1 is DFQATT, CDR2 SNEGSKA, per germline (reference sequence). Trimming cost V 4 bases and J 5 bases; bases outside gene matches: 3. This CDR3 region has 12 residues. CDR3 nucleotides: TGCAGTGCTACGGACAGGGGCAACGAGCAGTACTTC. Protein: CSATDRGNEQYF.

The table lists this clonotype with a few counts. The chain uses TRBV7-2 and TRBJ2-2; 9 bases line up with TRBD1. Germline CDR1 SGHTA, CDR2 FQGNSA. The CDR3 covers 14 residues. The trim removed 1 base at V and 7 bases at J, leaving 1 base unmatched. The chain's CDR3 is CASSLGQGGGELFF. CDR3 bases: TGTGCCAGCAGCTTAGGACAGGGGGGCGGGGAGCTGTTTTTT. The whole variable domain, remainder taken from reference TRBV7-2 and TRBJ2-2, is GAGVSQSPSNKVTEKGKDVELRCDPISGHTALYWYRQSLGQGLEFLIYFQGNSAPDKSGLPSDRFSAERTGGSVSTLTIQRTQQEDSAVYLCASSLGQGGGELFFGEGSRLTVL.

This clonotype was observed a handful of times. The V call is TRBV11-1, the J call TRBJ2-6; tentatively, D is TRBD1 or TRBD2 (6 bases each). Germline CDR1 is SGHAT and CDR2 is FQDESV (reference sequence). This CDR3 is 18 amino acids long. Trimming took 3 bases from V and 3 from J, leaving 18 bases between them. The CDR3 coding sequence is TGTGCCAGCAGCTTGGGAGGAATACAGGGATTTGGGGCCAACGTCCTGACTTTC. As protein: CASSLGGIQGFGANVLTF.

The chain has TRBV6-1 and TRBJ1-1, with a tentative D call TRBD1 (5 bases). Germline CDR1 reads MNHNS; CDR2 reads SASEGT. Trimming took off 4 bases at V and 7 bases at J, with 13 bases between the two ends. This CDR3 has 13 amino acids. The CDR3 here is CASSGGTRNEAFF. CDR3 nucleotide sequence: TGTGCCAGCAGTGGCGGGACCCGAAATGAAGCTTTCTTT.

The rearrangement joins TRBV7-9 to TRBJ1-1; D is undetermined. Per germline, CDR1 SEHNR and CDR2 FQNEAQ (reference sequence). Trimming removed 4 bases at V and 8 bases at J, with 17 bases between. The CDR3 is 14 amino acids. Here the CDR3 DNA reads TGTGCCAGCAGCTCGTCATTGACGCCAAGGGAAGCTTTCTTT. This translates into CASSSSLTPREAFF.

This clonotype was seen more than once but under ten times. The gene calls are TRBV7-8 and TRBJ2-1, with D perhaps TRBD1 (5 bases). Germline lookup yields CDR1 SGHVS and CDR2 FQNEAQ. The length of the CDR3 is 15 residues. Trimming removed 6 bases at V and 3 bases at J, with 15 bases between. This chain's CDR3 is CASRGVRGSYNEQFF. CDR3 nucleotide sequence: TGTGCCAGCAGAGGAGTAAGGGGCAGCTACAATGAGCAGTTCTTC. Drawing the rest from reference TRBV7-8 and TRBJ2-1, the complete variable domain is GAGVSQSPRYKVAKRGQDVALRCDPISGHVSLFWYQQALGQGPEFLTYFQNEAQLDKSGLPSDRFFAERPEGSVSTLKIQRTQQEDSAVYLCASRGVRGSYNEQFFGPGTRLTVL.

This clonotype occurred many times. The genes are TRBV7-2 and TRBJ1-6, with D possibly TRBD1 on 6 matching bases. CDR1 and CDR2 (germline): SGHTA, FQGNSA. Trimming took 4 bases from V and 12 from J, leaving 10 bases between them. The CDR3 runs 12 residues. The CDR3 here is CASSSDRRPLHF. CDR3 coding DNA: TGTGCCAGCAGCTCGGACAGACGACCCCTCCACTTT.

This clonotype was counted ten times or more. The V call is TRBV20-1, the J call TRBJ2-2; TRBD2 aligns across 10 bases. Germline CDR1 is DFQATT and CDR2 is SNEGSKA (reference sequence). This CDR3 has 15 residues. Trimming removed 2 bases from V and 2 bases from J; junction bases left unmatched: 2. CDR3 protein: CSARPSGSNTGELFF. CDR3 DNA sequence: TGCAGTGCTAGACCTAGCGGGAGCAACACCGGGGAGCTGTTTTTT.

There are many counts of this clonotype. The chain combines TRBV15 with TRBJ2-3; the match to TRBD2 covers 9 bases. V lost 4 bases and J lost 0; bases outside the gene matches: 5. The CDR3 spans 16 residues. Germline CDR1 and CDR2: LNHNV and YYDKDF (reference sequence). In DNA, the CDR3 is TGTGCCACCAGCATTAGCGGGAGAGCTAGCACAGATACGCAGTATTTT. This sequence encodes CATSISGRASTDTQYF. The whole variable domain, filled in from reference TRBV15 and TRBJ2-3, reads DAMVIQNPRYQVTQFGKPVTLSCSQTLNHNVMYWYQQKSSQAPKLLFHYYDKDFNNEADTPDNFQSRRPNTSFCFLDIRSPGLGDTAMYLCATSISGRASTDTQYFGPGTRLTVL.

This clonotype appeared a few times. This chain connects TRBV5-1 to TRBJ1-6, with 7 bases fitting TRBD1. Germline CDR1 and CDR2: SGHRS and YFSETQ. The junction had 5 bases not matched to a gene; V was cut back by 1 base and J by 4 bases. The CDR3 covers 16 residues. The chain's CDR3 is CASSLRPGQYNSPLHF. CDR3 bases: TGCGCCAGCAGCTTGAGACCGGGACAGTATAATTCACCCCTCCACTTT.

This clonotype was found many times. The J gene is TRBJ1-2, the V gene TRBV5-1, with D possibly TRBD1 on 5 matching bases. The CDR3 sequence is 14 residues long. V dropped 4 bases and J dropped 4 bases, with 14 bases sitting between them. Germline CDR1 SGHRS, CDR2 YFSETQ. The CDR3 region is CASSPGQASYGYTF. The CDR3 DNA reads as TGCGCCAGCAGCCCTGGACAAGCCTCCTATGGCTACACCTTC.

In its sample, this clonotype was seen a few times. V and J are TRBV4-2 and TRBJ1-2; D call uncertain. V lost 1 base and J 4 bases, leaving 13 bases between the germline ends. Germline V gives CDR1 LGHNA, CDR2 YNFKEQ. The CDR3 has 15 residues. CDR3 sequence: CASSQAHNDGYGYTF. CDR3 coding DNA: TGTGCCAGCAGCCAAGCCCACAACGACGGCTATGGCTACACCTTC.

The chain's CDR3 is CSARTGLYTEAFF. As DNA, the CDR3 is TGCAGTGCCCGGACAGGGTTGTACACTGAAGCTTTCTTT. V gene TRBV20-1 combines with J gene TRBJ1-1; 8 positions agree with TRBD1. The CDR3 is 13 residues long. Germline trimming cut 6 bases from V and 3 bases from J; bases unmatched to any gene: 6. The V gene's germline CDR1 is DFQATT and CDR2 SNEGSKA (reference sequence).

This chain joins TRBV4-3 and TRBJ1-2; no clear D gene. The CDR3 spans 15 residues. Trimming took 0 bases from V and 4 from J, leaving 12 bases between them. Germline-derived CDR1 and CDR2 are LGHNA and YSLEER. This CDR3 reads CASSQDMWASYGYTF. DNA for the CDR3: TGCGCCAGCAGCCAAGATATGTGGGCCTCCTATGGCTACACCTTC.

This clonotype was seen at least ten times. J is TRBJ1-2 and V is TRBV29-1, with D maybe TRBD1 (6 bases). The CDR3 loop spans 14 amino acids. Trimming stripped 4 bases from V and 3 bases from J, with 15 bases between. Germline V CDR1 and CDR2: SQVTM, ANQGSEA. The CDR3 spells CSVVVGGTDYGYTF. DNA for the CDR3: TGCAGCGTTGTAGTGGGGGGCACGGACTATGGCTACACCTTC. The full variable domain, completed using reference TRBV29-1 and TRBJ1-2, is SAVISQKPSRDICQRGTSLTIQCQVDSQVTMMFWYRQQPGQSLTLIATANQGSEATYESGFVIDKFPISRPNLTFSTLTVSNMSPEDSSIYLCSVVVGGTDYGYTFGSGTRLTVV.

This clonotype was detected many times. The J gene is TRBJ2-7, the V gene TRBV7-2, with D perhaps TRBD1 or TRBD2 (5 bases each). V was shortened by 1 base and J by 4 bases, with 11 bases between the two germline ends. Germline V gene lookup returns CDR1 SGHTA and CDR2 FQGNSA. The CDR3 extends over 14 amino acids. CDR3 in DNA: TGTGCCAGCAGCTTAGAGGCAGGGACGTACGAGCAGTACTTC. Amino acids: CASSLEAGTYEQYF.